The 13 T cell receptor beta chains below come from one sample, sequenced in a study of beta chain features in type 1 diabetes. For these receptors, no antigen is known. Reverse transcription of all isolated RNA meant that expressed TCRB transcripts were sequenced. The method was immunoSEQ multiplex PCR; TCRdb's version includes in-frame clones alone and lacks a portion of them. The sample contains hundreds of thousands of clones, roughly 13% of which appear only once. Whole-study findings and limits: Shortening that was moderate but significant affected the TCRB CDR3s of Type 1 diabetes patients in all four CD4+ subsets.

The sample was naive CD4+ T cells from blood. The receptors here all came from a man aged 18 to 29 with type 1 diabetes.

In its sample, this clone was seen a few times. The chain uses TRBV29-1 and TRBJ2-7, with unresolved D. The CDR3 consists of 11 residues. Germline V gives CDR1 SQVTM, CDR2 ANQGSEA. The ends were cut back, 3 bases at V and 6 bases at J, with 9 bases in the middle. CDR3 nucleotides: TGCAGCGTTGAGGCCAAAGGCGAGCAGTACTTC. It codes for CSVEAKGEQYF.

In this sample, this clone turned up a few times. The gene calls are TRBV29-1 and TRBJ2-1, with 9 nucleotides matching TRBD1. J gave up 0 bases and V 7 bases, and 10 bases lay outside the gene matches. The germline gives CDR1 SQVTM, CDR2 ANQGSEA. This CDR3 is 16 amino acids long. CDR3: CSGLTGGGSSYNEQFF. Written as DNA, the CDR3 is TGCAGCGGCCTAACAGGGGGCGGGAGCTCCTACAATGAGCAGTTCTTC.

In this sample, this clone turned up a few times. CDR3 protein: CASSVSDNEQFF. The DNA for the CDR3 is TGTGCCAGCAGTGTGTCGGACAATGAGCAGTTCTTC. The gene calls are TRBV2 and TRBJ2-1; D unresolved. The CDR3 has 12 residues. CDR1 and CDR2 (germline): SNHLY, FYNNEI. V dropped 4 bases and J dropped 5 bases, with 6 bases sitting between them.

In its sample, this clone was seen a few times. This sequence joins TRBV19 and TRBJ1-5; maybe TRBD1 (5 bases). The germline V gene encodes CDR1 LNHDA and CDR2 SQIVND (reference sequence). This CDR3 region has 14 residues. The V and J ends lost 4 bases and 6 bases respectively, with 13 bases between them. The DNA for the CDR3 is TGTGCCAGTAGTACGGACATACCGGGTCAGCCCCAGCATTTT. Protein sequence: CASSTDIPGQPQHF.

The rearrangement joins TRBV6-6 to TRBJ2-7, with TRBD2 matching over 12 bases. This CDR3 comprises 14 residues. Germline V CDR1 and CDR2: MNHNY, SVGAGI (reference sequence). With 7 bases clipped from V and 4 bases from J, the junction kept 5 bases outside the gene matches. The CDR3 DNA follows: TGTGCCAGCACCCGGACTAGCGGGGAGTACGAGCAGTACTTC. It specifies CASTRTSGEYEQYF.

This clone has just a few counts. The chain couples TRBV6-5 to TRBJ2-1; D tentatively fits TRBD1 or TRBD2 (6 bases each). This CDR3 comprises 15 residues. V was clipped by 0 bases and J by 7 bases, with 13 bases between them. The V gene's germline CDR1 is MNHEY and CDR2 SVGAGI. In nucleotides, the CDR3 is TGTGCCAGCAGTTACTCCGGGGGCTGGGGGAATGAGCAGTTCTTC. Translated, it gives CASSYSGGWGNEQFF.

This clone appeared a few times. The rearrangement links TRBV5-1 to TRBJ2-1, with 8 bases matching TRBD1. In germline, CDR1 is SGHRS, CDR2 YFSETQ. The CDR3 covers 15 residues. V dropped 3 bases and J dropped 8; count of bases not matched to a gene: 10. The CDR3 bases are TGCGCCAGCAGCTCCGGACAGGGTCTGGACGATGAGCAGTTCTTC. Its translation is CASSSGQGLDDEQFF.

The chain combines TRBV7-9 with TRBJ2-5; TRBD2 matches 13 bases. With V trimmed by 4 bases and J by 0 bases, 8 bases remained unmatched. Germline values: CDR1 SEHNR, CDR2 FQNEAQ (reference sequence). This CDR3 has 18 residues. The DNA of the CDR3 is TGTGCCAGCAGCTCATCCTGGACTAGCGGGGGTAACCAAGAGACCCAGTACTTC. Residues: CASSSSWTSGGNQETQYF.

Only a few counts were recorded for this clone. The J gene is TRBJ1-6, the V gene TRBV6-6; possibly TRBD1 for D (5 bases). V lost 4 bases, J lost 7 bases, and 8 bases lay in between. Germline CDR1 is MNHNY and CDR2 is SVGAGI (reference sequence). The CDR3 extends over 13 amino acids. In DNA form, the CDR3 reads TGTGCCAGCAGTTTCCAGGGAAATTCACCCCTCCACTTT. It yields the protein CASSFQGNSPLHF.

The chain combines TRBV25-1 with TRBJ1-6, with D possibly matching TRBD1 (5 bases). CDR3 length equals 14 residues. With 4 bases removed from V and 8 bases from J, the gap between germline ends came to 12 bases. The germline gives CDR1 MGHDK, CDR2 SYGVNS. This chain's CDR3 is CASSGRDGYSPLHF. The CDR3 DNA reads TGTGCCAGCAGTGGCCGGGACGGATATTCACCCCTCCACTTT.

This chain uses TRBV5-1 with TRBJ2-5; 7 bases line up with TRBD2. CDR1 SGHRS and CDR2 YFSETQ come from the germline V gene. With V trimmed by 4 bases and J by 4 bases, 7 bases remained unmatched. CDR3 length: 14 amino acids. The CDR3: CASSTGLDGETQYF. The CDR3 nucleotides are TGCGCCAGCAGCACTGGACTAGACGGAGAGACCCAGTACTTC. Together with reference TRBV5-1 and TRBJ2-5, the CDR3 gives the full variable domain: KAGVTQTPRYLIKTRGQQVTLSCSPISGHRSVSWYQQTPGQGLQFLFEYFSETQRNKGNFPGRFSGRQFSNSRSEMNVSTLELGDSALYLCASSTGLDGETQYFGPGTRLLVL.

The genes are TRBV2 and TRBJ2-2, with D tentatively TRBD1 (6 bases). V was pared by 6 bases and J by 4 bases, with 9 bases between. This CDR3 has 13 amino acids. Per the germline V gene, CDR1 is SNHLY and CDR2 is FYNNEI. This CDR3 reads CASRDSPTGELFF. DNA for the CDR3: TGTGCCAGCAGGGACAGCCCCACCGGGGAGCTGTTTTTT.

This rearrangement joins TRBV5-4 to TRBJ2-1; 7 bases are shared with TRBD1. CDR1 SGHNT and CDR2 YYREEE come from the germline V gene (reference sequence). This CDR3 contains 15 residues. V trimming: 0 bases; J trimming: 4 bases; junction bases outside the gene matches: 4. CDR3 sequence: CASSLGQGRYNEQFF. The DNA for the CDR3 is TGTGCCAGCAGCTTGGGACAGGGTCGTTACAATGAGCAGTTCTTC.